This is a list of T cell receptor beta chains from one sample in a study of beta chain features in type 1 diabetes. Profiling relied on immunoSEQ multiplex PCR, and the TCRdb table lists in-frame clones only, not all of them. The sample includes 200,000 to 300,000 clones, about 15% of them seen just once. Sequencing used naive CD4+ T cells from blood. The receptors stem from a man aged 25 to 40 with type 1 diabetes. Each CDR3 is given with its conserved first and last residue. A D gene is named only where the DNA matches it firmly. A clone size is listed for some rows: how often the clone was seen (once, few, many), or a class if it is expanded.

j_call	v_call	cdr3_length	clone_size	d_call	cdr3_aa	cdr3_nt
TRBJ2-3	TRBV11-3	14	-	-	CASSRGTYTDTQYF	TGTGCCAGCAGTCGCGGGACGTACACAGATACGCAGTATTTT
TRBJ2-3	TRBV7-2	11	few	-	CASSLVTAQYF	TGTGCCAGCAGCCTAGTTACTGCGCAGTATTTT
TRBJ2-1	TRBV9	13	few	TRBD2	CASGLAAHNEQFF	TGTGCCAGCGGACTAGCGGCACACAATGAGCAGTTCTTC
TRBJ1-2	TRBV30	14	-	TRBD1	CAWSVTGAGYGYTF	TGTGCCTGGAGTGTAACAGGGGCGGGCTATGGCTACACCTTC
TRBJ1-1	TRBV6-5	13	-	-	CASSYGQYTEAFF	TGTGCCAGCAGTTACGGACAGTACACTGAAGCTTTCTTT
TRBJ2-7	TRBV30	13	few	-	CAWSHRGSGEQYF	TGTGCCTGGAGCCATAGGGGGTCCGGCGAGCAGTACTTC
TRBJ2-1	TRBV5-1	16	few	TRBD2	CASSVGTSGRVNEQFF	TGCGCCAGCAGCGTCGGGACTAGCGGGAGGGTTAATGAGCAGTTCTTC
TRBJ2-7	TRBV9	15	few	TRBD1	CASSVDGTGPYEQYF	TGTGCCAGCAGCGTAGACGGGACAGGGCCCTACGAGCAGTACTTC
TRBJ2-7	TRBV29-1	15	-	TRBD2	CSVEDRTGGAYEQYF	TGCAGCGTTGAAGATCGGACGGGAGGAGCCTACGAGCAGTACTTC
TRBJ1-1	TRBV6-1	11	-	TRBD1	CASSEVEGTAF	TGTGCCAGCAGTGAAGTCGAAGGGACAGCTTTT
TRBJ1-2	TRBV5-1	16	few	TRBD1	CASSLTPGQLNYGYTF	TGCGCCAGCAGCTTGACGCCGGGACAGCTTAACTATGGCTACACCTTC
TRBJ2-1	TRBV6-5	12	-	TRBD2	CASSQTSGEQFF	TGTGCCAGCTCGCAGACTAGCGGTGAGCAGTTCTTC
TRBJ2-3	TRBV29-1	13	-	-	CSVGGRGADTQYF	TGCAGCGTTGGAGGTCGGGGGGCCGATACGCAGTATTTT
TRBJ2-1	TRBV6-1	13	-	TRBD1	CASSGQGDNEQFF	TGTGCCAGCAGTGGGCAGGGGGACAATGAGCAGTTCTTC
TRBJ2-3	TRBV7-9	15	few	-	CASSGMPSMADTQYF	TGTGCCAGTTCGGGGATGCCTAGCATGGCAGATACGCAGTATTTT
TRBJ1-1	TRBV11-2	13	few	-	CASAWGEDTEAFF	TGTGCCAGCGCCTGGGGGGAGGACACTGAAGCTTTCTTT
TRBJ1-2	TRBV18	14	-	-	CASSTSGGETHYTF	TGTGCCAGCTCCACTTCGGGAGGGGAGACTCACTACACCTTC
TRBJ1-1	TRBV7-2	15	-	-	CASSYRTGMNTEAFF	TGTGCCAGCAGCTACCGGACCGGGATGAACACTGAAGCTTTCTTT
TRBJ2-3	TRBV4-2	16	few	-	CASSQDHPARTDTQYF	TGTGCCAGCAGCCAAGATCACCCAGCGCGCACAGATACGCAGTATTTT
TRBJ1-3	TRBV4-1	17	-	-	CASSQDLGSLSGNTIYF	TGCGCCAGCAGCCAAGATCTCGGGTCGCTCTCTGGAAACACCATATATTTT
TRBJ2-7	TRBV11-2	18	-	TRBD2	CASSLGPSGGTSSYEQYF	TGTGCCAGCAGCTTAGGTCCTAGCGGGGGGACGAGCTCCTACGAGCAGTACTTC
TRBJ2-5	TRBV5-6	15	few	-	CASSLEGRDQETQYF	TGTGCCAGCAGCTTGGAGGGGCGAGACCAAGAGACCCAGTACTTC
TRBJ2-2	TRBV27	14	-	TRBD1	CASTWQGASGELFF	TGTGCTTCAACTTGGCAGGGGGCTTCCGGGGAGCTGTTTTTT
TRBJ2-3	TRBV19	14	-	TRBD2	CASRASGAADTQYF	TGTGCCAGTAGAGCGAGCGGGGCGGCGGATACGCAGTATTTT
TRBJ1-1	TRBV5-4	13	few	-	CASSRREGTEAFF	TGTGCCAGCAGCCGCAGGGAGGGCACTGAAGCTTTCTTT
TRBJ1-5	TRBV30	13	few	-	CAWSEESNQPQHF	TGTGCCTGGAGTGAGGAGAGCAATCAGCCCCAGCATTTT
TRBJ2-1	TRBV5-4	13	-	-	CASSPRAYNEQFF	TGTGCCAGCAGCCCCCGAGCTTACAATGAGCAGTTCTTC
TRBJ2-1	TRBV19	14	few	-	CASSIGSGLGEQFF	TGTGCCAGTAGTATAGGATCGGGACTGGGTGAGCAGTTCTTC
TRBJ1-1	TRBV7-2	16	few	-	CASSLAYRGAGTEAFF	TGTGCCAGCAGCTTAGCCTACCGGGGGGCTGGCACTGAAGCTTTCTTT
TRBJ2-7	TRBV25-1	14	few	-	CASSEAGLNYEQYF	TGTGCCAGCAGTGAAGCGGGACTTAACTACGAGCAGTACTTC
TRBJ2-1	TRBV29-1	15	few	-	CSGRVWGGRLNEQFF	TGCAGCGGGAGGGTTTGGGGGGGGCGTCTCAATGAGCAGTTCTTC
TRBJ2-7	TRBV5-1	15	-	-	CASSGVGQGSYEQYF	TGCGCCAGCAGCGGGGTCGGGCAGGGGAGCTACGAGCAGTACTTC
TRBJ1-2	TRBV5-4	15	-	TRBD1	CASSYQGATNYGYTF	TGTGCCAGCAGCTATCAGGGGGCGACGAACTATGGCTACACCTTC
TRBJ2-2	TRBV11-2	15	few	-	CASSLTGPATGELFF	TGTGCCAGCAGCTTGACAGGACCCGCCACCGGGGAGCTGTTTTTT
TRBJ1-4	TRBV29-1	14	-	TRBD1	CSAGGQGLGEKLFF	TGCAGCGCTGGGGGACAGGGATTAGGGGAAAAACTGTTTTTT
TRBJ1-3	TRBV19	15	-	TRBD1	CASTTGQGPGNTIYF	TGTGCCAGTACTACGGGACAGGGGCCTGGAAACACCATATATTTT
TRBJ2-7	TRBV6-1	12	-	-	CASSDQGYEQYF	TGTGCCAGCAGTGACCAGGGTTACGAGCAGTACTTC
TRBJ1-2	TRBV2	13	few	TRBD1	CASRATGGYGYTF	TGTGCCAGCAGAGCGACAGGGGGTTACGGCTACACCTTC
TRBJ2-1	TRBV4-1	16	few	-	CASSQALVSSYNEQFF	TGCGCCAGCAGCCAAGCGTTGGTTAGCTCCTACAATGAGCAGTTCTTC
TRBJ2-1	TRBV7-9	16	few	TRBD1	CASSLVPGQGPNEQFF	TGTGCCAGCAGCTTAGTGCCGGGACAGGGCCCCAATGAGCAGTTCTTC
TRBJ1-6	TRBV5-1	15	-	-	CASSLSSGVGSPLHF	TGCGCCAGCAGCTTGTCCTCAGGGGTAGGTTCACCCCTCCACTTT
TRBJ1-1	TRBV10-3	12	-	TRBD1	CAARDSDTEAFF	TGTGCCGCCAGGGACAGTGACACTGAAGCTTTCTTT
TRBJ1-2	TRBV6-5	13	-	-	CASSSSRNYGYTF	TGTGCCAGCAGTAGCTCCCGGAACTATGGCTACACCTTC
TRBJ2-2	TRBV10-3	12	few	-	CAIQGNTGELFF	TGTGCCATCCAGGGAAACACCGGGGAGCTGTTTTTT
TRBJ2-7	TRBV25-1	18	once	-	CASSANSQGTRYTYEQYF	TGTGCCAGCAGTGCAAATTCACAGGGTACTCGGTACACCTACGAGCAGTACTTC
TRBJ1-4	TRBV7-9	15	few	-	CASSFQGKGREKLFF	TGTGCCAGCAGCTTTCAGGGGAAAGGACGTGAAAAACTGTTTTTT
TRBJ1-5	TRBV2	16	-	-	CASSKGPADSNQPQHF	TGTGCCAGCAGCAAGGGGCCAGCTGATAGCAATCAGCCCCAGCATTTT
TRBJ1-2	TRBV6-6	16	few	TRBD1	CASSRDRVLEGYGYTF	TGTGCCAGCAGCCGGGACAGGGTTTTAGAGGGCTATGGCTACACCTTC
TRBJ1-1	TRBV19	14	few	-	CASSDTREGTEAFF	TGTGCCAGTAGCGACACGAGGGAGGGTACTGAAGCTTTCTTT
TRBJ1-1	TRBV30	13	few	-	CASSYDRKTEAFF	TGTGCCTCCTCATACGACAGGAAAACTGAAGCTTTCTTT
TRBJ1-2	TRBV25-1	12	-	TRBD1	CASSRQGALYTF	TGTGCCAGCAGCAGACAGGGGGCCCTCTACACCTTC
TRBJ2-3	TRBV9	18	few	TRBD2	CASSVVTGTSDFTDTQYF	TGTGCCAGCAGCGTTGTAACCGGGACTAGCGACTTCACAGATACGCAGTATTTT
TRBJ1-2	TRBV6-4	15	-	TRBD1	CASSDTAGTVYGYTF	TGTGCCAGCAGTGACACGGCGGGGACAGTCTATGGCTACACCTTC
TRBJ1-1	TRBV5-4	14	-	-	CASSYLGGYTEAFF	TGTGCCAGCAGCTACCTGGGGGGGTACACTGAAGCTTTCTTT
TRBJ1-2	TRBV10-3	15	-	-	CAISESAAMGYGYTF	TGTGCCATCAGTGAGTCGGCGGCCATGGGCTATGGCTACACCTTC
TRBJ2-1	TRBV29-1	16	-	-	CSVGGRRSSSYNEQFF	TGCAGCGTTGGAGGCCGGCGATCGAGCTCCTACAATGAGCAGTTCTTC
TRBJ1-1	TRBV18	12	-	-	CASATDNTEAFF	TGTGCCAGCGCGACTGACAACACTGAAGCTTTCTTT
TRBJ1-1	TRBV6-5	15	few	-	CASSSEGRLDTEAFF	TGTGCCAGCAGTTCGGAGGGACGGTTAGACACTGAAGCTTTCTTT